This T cell receptor (beta chain) is drawn from a study of graft-versus-host responses after intestinal transplantation. Across the whole study: Every recipient had anti-thymocyte globulin induction and roughly three years of tacrolimus plus steroids. Notes on the study in general: Researchers found GvH clones in recipient marrow, and some showed up first in ileum or blood. Early post-transplant HvG declines were associated with peak circulating GvH clone levels. Individuals carrying graft-donor T cell macrochimerism showed high graft-versus-host to host-versus-graft clonal ratios in allografts.

To note about this clone: Its antigen is as yet unknown.

The repertoire was sequenced with immunoSEQ multiplex PCR; TCRdb's copy has only in-frame clones and lacks some. Found here are around 97,000 clones, 80% to 95% of them singletons; the top ten hold more than 0.9%. V was pared by 4 bases and J by 10 bases, with 8 bases between. The CDR3 length is 11 residues. The germline gives CDR1 SEHNR, CDR2 FQNEAQ (reference sequence). This receptor was taken from a human donor who received an intestinal transplant. Sample: unstimulated CD8+ T cells sorted from spleen or lymph node cells, taken before intestinal transplant. The V and J genes are TRBV7-9 and TRBJ2-1; D remains unclear. CDR3 sequence: CASSSHGEQFF. The CDR3 region has the DNA TGTGCCAGCAGCTCTCATGGGGAGCAGTTCTTC. Full variable domain (remainder filled in from reference TRBV7-9 and TRBJ2-1): DTGVSQNPRHKITKRGQNVTFRCDPISEHNRLYWYRQTLGQGPEFLTYFQNEAQLEKSRLLSDRFSAERPKGSFSTLEIQRTEQGDSAMYLCASSSHGEQFFGPGTRLTVL.